A selection of T cell receptor beta chains follows, all from one sample in a study of cytomegalovirus exposure and HLA in healthy donors. Sequencing used immunoSEQ multiplex PCR; TCRdb keeps in-frame clones, though not all of them. The sample shows more than 50,000 clones, 91% of them seen only once. The sample comprised PBMCs. Source of these receptors: a woman in her twenties or thirties in good health and CMV-seronegative. CDR3s include the opening cysteine and the closing phenylalanine or tryptophan. A D gene is named only where the DNA matches it firmly. Only part of the rows carry a size: once, few, many, or a class if the clone is expanded.

size	D	J	V	DNA	CDR3
.	TRBD2	TRBJ2-3	TRBV5-4	TGTGCCAGCAGCTTTACTAGCGGGAGATCAGATACGCAGTATTTT	CASSFTSGRSDTQYF
.	TRBD1	TRBJ2-7	TRBV7-8	TGTGCCAGCAGCCCCCAACATGACAGGGCCCACGAGCAGTACTTC	CASSPQHDRAHEQYF
.	.	TRBJ1-1	TRBV5-1	TGCGCCAGCAGCTTGGGAGAGGTGAACACTGAAGCTTTCTTT	CASSLGEVNTEAFF
.	TRBD2	TRBJ2-3	TRBV7-2	TGTGCCAGCAGCTTAGAACTAGCGACTAGCACAGATACGCAGTATTTT	CASSLELATSTDTQYF
.	.	TRBJ2-3	TRBV10-3	TGTGCCATCAGTACTACAGGTTCCGACACAGATACGCAGTATTTT	CAISTTGSDTDTQYF
.	.	TRBJ2-5	TRBV30	TGTGCCTCTGACCCGGGGGTGGGAGAGACCCAGTACTTC	CASDPGVGETQYF
.	TRBD2	TRBJ2-5	TRBV6-1	TGTGCCAGCGGGTTCATAGGACTAGCGGAAGAGACCCAGTACTTC	CASGFIGLAEETQYF
.	TRBD1	TRBJ2-3	TRBV5-4	TGTGCCAGCAGCTCACGGACAGGGGGCACAGATACGCAGTATTTT	CASSSRTGGTDTQYF
.	.	TRBJ2-3	TRBV9	TGTGCCAGCAGCGTAGGCAGGGTCGGGACAGATACGCAGTATTTT	CASSVGRVGTDTQYF
.	TRBD1	TRBJ2-5	TRBV28	TGTGCCAGCAGTGAACAGGGGAATGGACGTATCCAGTACTTC	CASSEQGNGRIQYF
.	TRBD1	TRBJ2-1	TRBV6-6	TGTGCCAGCAGTTACGAAACAGGGGACTACAATGAGCAGTTCTTC	CASSYETGDYNEQFF
.	.	TRBJ2-7	TRBV5-6	TGTGCCAGCAGCTTCTCCGGGAACTCCTACGAGCAGTACTTC	CASSFSGNSYEQYF
.	.	TRBJ2-5	TRBV18	TGTGCCAGCTCACGAGGAGGAGAGACCCAGTACTTC	CASSRGGETQYF
.	.	TRBJ1-2	TRBV5-1	TGCGCCAGCAGCCACCTAGACAGCAAGACCTATGGCTACACCTTC	CASSHLDSKTYGYTF
.	.	TRBJ2-7	TRBV19	TGTGCCAGTAGGGCGACAGGACGAGGCGAGCAGTACTTC	CASRATGRGEQYF
.	TRBD2	TRBJ2-7	TRBV25-1	TGTGCCAGCAGAGGGACTAGCGGATACGAGCAGTACTTC	CASRGTSGYEQYF
.	.	TRBJ2-7	TRBV29-1	TGCAGCGTTGATTCTAGCTCGGGCTACGAGCAGTACTTC	CSVDSSSGYEQYF
.	.	TRBJ2-7	TRBV18	TGTGCCAGCTCACCACCGTCAGAATACGAGCAGTACTTC	CASSPPSEYEQYF
.	TRBD2	TRBJ2-7	TRBV2	TGTGCCAGCAGCCTCACCGGGACTAGCGTTTCCTACGAGCAGTACTTC	CASSLTGTSVSYEQYF
.	.	TRBJ1-5	TRBV14	TGTGCCAGCAGCCCTGCAGGGATCGGACAGCCCCAGCATTTT	CASSPAGIGQPQHF
.	TRBD1	TRBJ2-1	TRBV27	TGTGCCAGCAGTTCTCCCGGGACAGGTTCCTACAATGAGCAGTTCTTC	CASSSPGTGSYNEQFF
.	TRBD2	TRBJ2-5	TRBV19	TGTGCCAGTAGGACGGGAGGGCCCGGGGAGACCCAGTACTTC	CASRTGGPGETQYF
.	TRBD2	TRBJ2-5	TRBV9	TGTGCCAGCAGCGTTCAGGGAATAGCGGGAGAGGGTCGGGAGACCCAGTACTTC	CASSVQGIAGEGRETQYF
.	TRBD2	TRBJ2-1	TRBV9	TGTGCCAGCAGCGTGGGACTAGCGGACTCCCAACAAAGCTCCTACAATGAGCAGTTCTTC	CASSVGLADSQQSSYNEQFF
.	TRBD2	TRBJ2-5	TRBV6-5	TGTGCCAGCAGTTTCCGGACTAGCGGGAGTGGGGTCCAGTACTTC	CASSFRTSGSGVQYF
few	TRBD2	TRBJ2-3	TRBV2	TGTGCCAGCAGTACAGGACTAGCGGGAGAGGCAGATACGCAGTATTTT	CASSTGLAGEADTQYF
.	.	TRBJ1-3	TRBV6-5	TGTGCCAGCAGGAAAACAGGGTCTGGAAACACCATATATTTT	CASRKTGSGNTIYF
once	TRBD1	TRBJ2-7	TRBV28	TGTGCCAGGGGCCCAGAGACAGGGACCTACGAGCAGTACTTC	CARGPETGTYEQYF
.	.	TRBJ1-1	TRBV6-1	TGTGCCAGCAGTACCCATCGGGAGGGTAAAGCTTTCTTT	CASSTHREGKAFF
.	.	TRBJ1-5	TRBV11-1	TGTGCCAGCAGCTTATCGGTGCAGGGGACCTCTCTGGAGCCCCAGCATTTT	CASSLSVQGTSLEPQHF
once	.	TRBJ1-1	TRBV7-3	TGTGCCAGCAGCTCTGACAGATCCCGCACTGAAGCTTTCTTT	CASSSDRSRTEAFF